The entry below describes one T cell receptor beta chain. This record comes from a study of CD8 T cells in Susac syndrome. An amount of RNA that ranged from 0.5 to 1 ug was reverse transcribed with random hexamers. Across 54 Vbeta and 13 Jbeta, TCR beta CDR3 was amplified with immunoSEQ multiplex PCR. TCRdb fed the immunoSEQ multiplex PCR reads into MiXCR, producing one record per CDR3 protein. The data hold 95,000 to 150,000 distinct CDR3 sequences, with over 90% observed a single time. The specimen sequenced was CD4+ T cells from PBMCs. This TCR was recovered from a human donor with Susac syndrome.

CDR3 nucleotides: TGTGCCAGCAGCTCCCGGGACAGAGCCAATGAGCAGTTCTTC. Protein sequence: CASSSRDRANEQFF. V gene TRBV7-2 combines with J gene TRBJ2-1; 7 nucleotides match TRBD1. V lost 4 bases and J lost 6; bases outside the gene matches: 6. The germline V gene has CDR1 SGHTA and CDR2 FQGNSA. This CDR3 contains 14 residues.